A single sample is the source of the 2 T cell receptor beta chains below, sequenced in a study of cytomegalovirus exposure and HLA in healthy donors. The PCR was carried out with 60 Vbeta primers and 13 Jbeta primers. The repertoire was sequenced with immunoSEQ multiplex PCR; TCRdb's copy has only in-frame clones and lacks some. The sample has around 220,000 clones; around 85% are singletons. The sample was PBMCs. The receptors originated from a girl under 10 years old in good health and CMV-seronegative.

The genes are TRBV12-5 and TRBJ1-2; D unresolved. The CDR3 is made up of 12 amino acids. CDR1 and CDR2 from the germline V gene are LGHNT and FRNRAP. Trimming pared 7 bases from V and 4 bases from J, leaving 10 bases between. The CDR3 is CASDLRGYGYTF. CDR3 in DNA: TGTGCTAGTGATCTGAGAGGCTATGGCTACACCTTC. Complete variable domain (other parts from reference TRBV12-5 and TRBJ1-2): DARVTQTPRHKVTEMGQEVTMRCQPILGHNTVFWYRQTMMQGLELLAYFRNRAPLDDSGMPKDRFSAEMPDATLATLKIQPSEPRDSAVYFCASDLRGYGYTFGSGTRLTVV.

The V and J genes are TRBV30 and TRBJ2-1, with a tentative D call TRBD1 (5 bases). This CDR3 is 13 amino acids long. Germline V gene lookup returns CDR1 GTSNPN and CDR2 SVGIG (reference sequence). With 4 bases removed from V and 7 bases from J, the gap between germline ends came to 14 bases. The CDR3 DNA is TGTGCCTGGAATTCAGTAGGGGCGAATGAGCAGTTCTTC. Translated, it gives CAWNSVGANEQFF.